Listed below are T cell receptor beta chains from one sample, sequenced in a study of blood T cell repertoires in COVID-19. Profiled with immunoSEQ multiplex PCR; TCRdb holds only in-frame clones, not every one. Of 200,000 to 300,000 clones in the sample, roughly 86% were seen once. The source material was peripheral blood. The receptor source for this set is a human donor in a cohort sampled during active COVID-19. Each CDR3 is given with its conserved first and last residue. The D gene is left open where the match is weak. Expanded clones get a size class; other rows say once, few or many, or leave the size out.

d_gene	v_gene	j_gene	abundance	CDR3nt	CDR3aa
NA	TRBV2	TRBJ2-1	NA	TGTGCCAGCAGCTATCAGGGCGGTGGGTTCTTC	CASSYQGGGFF
NA	TRBV7-3	TRBJ1-1	NA	TGTGCCAGCACCACGGGGGTTGTTACTGAAGCTTTCTTT	CASTTGVVTEAFF
NA	TRBV24-1	TRBJ1-1	NA	TGTGCCACCCGAGGACTCCTGAACACTGAAGCTTTCTTT	CATRGLLNTEAFF
NA	TRBV30	TRBJ2-7	once	TGTGCCTGGAGTGGAAACAGGGAGCACGAGCAGTACTTC	CAWSGNREHEQYF
NA	TRBV5-6	TRBJ2-4	NA	TGTGCCAGCAGCTTTCGGGGACAAGCCAAAAACATTCAGTACTTC	CASSFRGQAKNIQYF
NA	TRBV6-4	TRBJ1-5	NA	TGTGCCAGCAGTGACGACATTGGACCCCAGCATTTT	CASSDDIGPQHF
NA	TRBV5-1	TRBJ1-2	once	TGCGCCAGCAGCTTGGCCACAACAGAGATCTATGGCTACACCTTC	CASSLATTEIYGYTF
NA	TRBV15	TRBJ1-5	once	TGTGCCACCAGCCCTAAGAAGACAGGCGCAAATCAGCCCCAGCATTTT	CATSPKKTGANQPQHF
TRBD1	TRBV4-1	TRBJ2-2	NA	TGCGCCAGCAGCCATCCCTTAGACAGGGGCACGAACACCGGGGAGCTGTTTTTT	CASSHPLDRGTNTGELFF
NA	TRBV24-1	TRBJ1-2	once	TGTGCCACCAGTGATGACACAGGGAATGGCTACACCTTC	CATSDDTGNGYTF
TRBD1	TRBV6-5	TRBJ2-1	once	TGTGCCATCTACCGGGACAGGGATTTGTACAATGAGCAGTTCTTC	CAIYRDRDLYNEQFF
NA	TRBV6-2/TRBV6-3	TRBJ1-6	NA	TGTGCCAGCAGTCCGCGAAACAGGGCCTCGAATTCACCCCTCCACTTT	CASSPRNRASNSPLHF
NA	TRBV10-3	TRBJ2-5	NA	TGTGCCATCAGGCTGGGGGAGGGGGGGCGTCAAGAGACCCAGTACTTC	CAIRLGEGGRQETQYF
TRBD1	TRBV30	TRBJ1-2	NA	TGTGCCTGGAGTGTACTTCGAGACAGGGGTAACGGCTACACCTTC	CAWSVLRDRGNGYTF
TRBD1	TRBV10-2	TRBJ1-2	NA	TGCGCCAGCAGTCTCGGGACAGGGAATGGCTACACCTTC	CASSLGTGNGYTF
NA	TRBV28	TRBJ2-7	NA	TGTGCCAGCAGTTTATTGGGGGGAGCCCTCGAGCAGTACTTC	CASSLLGGALEQYF
NA	TRBV5-1	TRBJ1-1	NA	TGCGCCAGCAGCCCCGGAGGGTCGGGCACTGAAGCTTTCTTT	CASSPGGSGTEAFF
NA	TRBV30	TRBJ1-2	NA	TGTGCCTGGACTATGGGAAGGGAGTATGGCTACACCTTC	CAWTMGREYGYTF
TRBD2	TRBV28	TRBJ2-1	NA	TGTGCCAGCAGCAAATTCCCGACTAGCGCAATTGAGCAGTTCTTC	CASSKFPTSAIEQFF
NA	TRBV7-9	TRBJ1-6	many	TGTGCCAGCAGCTTAGCTAGACAGGCGGCACCCCTCCACTTT	CASSLARQAAPLHF
NA	TRBV29-1	TRBJ2-2	NA	TGCAGCGTTGGAGGGAATGTTGACACCGGGGAGCTGTTTTTT	CSVGGNVDTGELFF
TRBD1	TRBV6-5	TRBJ2-5	once	TGTGCCAGCAGTTACTCGATTACAGGGGAAGAGACCCAGTACTTC	CASSYSITGEETQYF
NA	TRBV2	TRBJ1-1	NA	TGTGCCAGCAAGCGGGGCGGAGGGAACACTGAAGCTTTCTTT	CASKRGGGNTEAFF
TRBD1	TRBV5-1	TRBJ2-7	NA	TGCGCCAGCAGTTCCGGGACAGGGGACACCTACGAGCAGTACTTC	CASSSGTGDTYEQYF
NA	TRBV30	TRBJ2-1	NA	TGTGCCTGGGGCCCTGGAGGCTACAATGAGCAGTTCTTC	CAWGPGGYNEQFF
TRBD2	TRBV7-9	TRBJ2-1	NA	TGTGCCAGCAGCCCTGCTCTAGCGGGGGGGCGGGATGAGCAGTTCTTC	CASSPALAGGRDEQFF
NA	TRBV7-2	TRBJ1-2	few	TGTGCCAGCAGCTTGCAAGGACAGCAGCCTAACTATGGCTACACCTTC	CASSLQGQQPNYGYTF
NA	TRBV11-2	TRBJ1-1	NA	TGTGCCAGCAGCGGGAGGAGCACTGAAGCTTTCTTT	CASSGRSTEAFF
TRBD2	TRBV3-1/TRBV3-2	TRBJ2-7	once	TGTGCCAGCAGCCCTCACCGACCACTAGCGGGGGGGACCGAGCAGTACTTC	CASSPHRPLAGGTEQYF
TRBD1	TRBV10-3	TRBJ2-7	NA	TGTGCCACCACGAGCGGGACAGGGGGCCCCTTACGTTCCTACGAGCAGTACTTC	CATTSGTGGPLRSYEQYF
TRBD1	TRBV7-2	TRBJ1-5	once	TGTGCCAGCAGCCCGCGGACAGGTCCCAATCAGCCCCAGCATTTT	CASSPRTGPNQPQHF
NA	TRBV28	TRBJ2-6	NA	TGTGCCAGCACCCCCCCAGGAATCTCTGGGGCCAACGTCCTGACTTTC	CASTPPGISGANVLTF
NA	TRBV21-1	TRBJ2-1	NA	TGTGCCATCGGAACAGGGGGCAAGAACAATGAGCAGTTCTTC	CAIGTGGKNNEQFF
TRBD2	TRBV11-2	TRBJ2-5	NA	TGTGCCAGCAGCTTTACTAGCGGGGGGTTCCAAGAGACCCAGTACTTC	CASSFTSGGFQETQYF
TRBD1	TRBV3-1/TRBV3-2	TRBJ1-2	NA	TGTGCCAGCAGCCAAGATCCCCAGGGGGTATATGGCTACACCTTC	CASSQDPQGVYGYTF
NA	TRBV3-1/TRBV3-2	TRBJ1-3	NA	TGTGCCAGCAGCCAACCCCGGGACACAGGTTCATCTGGAAACACCATATATTTT	CASSQPRDTGSSGNTIYF
NA	TRBV2	TRBJ2-4	NA	TGTGCCAGCAGTGAAGCGCTTCTCTACCCGGGCAGGGTCAAAAACATTCAGTACTTC	CASSEALLYPGRVKNIQYF
TRBD2	TRBV7-2	TRBJ2-2	NA	TGTGCCAGCAGTCCCCGAGGCGGACTAGCATCCGGGGAGCTGTTTTTT	CASSPRGGLASGELFF
NA	TRBV5-6	TRBJ1-2	NA	TGTGCCAGCAGCTTGGTGCCACCCCCGTTCGGGGGCTACACCTTC	CASSLVPPPFGGYTF
NA	TRBV5-1	TRBJ1-2	once	TGCGCCAGCAGCCCACCTCCCGGGTCGAACTATGGCTACACCTTC	CASSPPPGSNYGYTF
NA	TRBV7-9	TRBJ1-4	NA	TGTGCCAGCAGCTTAGGAGAGACAGCTAATGAAAAACTGTTTTTT	CASSLGETANEKLFF
TRBD2	TRBV4-1	TRBJ2-3	NA	TGCGCCAGCAGCCAAGCGACTAGCGGGGGGGCCCCAGATACGCAGTATTTT	CASSQATSGGAPDTQYF
TRBD1	TRBV24-1	TRBJ2-7	NA	TGTGCCACCAGTGAAGGAGACAGGGTCCACGAGCAGTACTTC	CATSEGDRVHEQYF
NA	TRBV6-2/TRBV6-3	TRBJ1-2	few	TGTGCCAGCAGTGACAGCCTTAACTATGGCTACACCTTC	CASSDSLNYGYTF
NA	TRBV5-1	TRBJ2-5	once	TGCGCCAGCAAGGTCCCGGAGACTCAAGAGACCCAGTACTTC	CASKVPETQETQYF
NA	TRBV15	TRBJ1-1	NA	TGTGCCACCAGCAGAGATATGGACAGTACTGAAGCTTTCTTT	CATSRDMDSTEAFF
TRBD1	TRBV30	TRBJ2-7	NA	TGTGCCTCCAGGACAGGGAGGTACTACGAGCAGTACTTC	CASRTGRYYEQYF
NA	TRBV15	TRBJ2-2	NA	TGTGCCACCAGCAGAGAACAGAACACCGGGGAGCTGTTTTTT	CATSREQNTGELFF
NA	TRBV7-2	TRBJ1-2	NA	TGTGCCAGCAGCCCGGACATTGGCTATGGCTACACCTTC	CASSPDIGYGYTF
NA	TRBV12-3/TRBV12-4	TRBJ1-2	NA	TGTGCCAGCAGCGCGGCGGGGAGCTATGGCTACACCTTC	CASSAAGSYGYTF
NA	TRBV7-2	TRBJ2-7	once	TGTGCCAGCAGCTTAGTAGGGGACGAGCAGTACTTC	CASSLVGDEQYF
NA	TRBV20-1	TRBJ1-2	NA	TGCAGTGCTAGAGATTCCTTTGGCTACACCTTC	CSARDSFGYTF
TRBD1	TRBV30	TRBJ2-7	NA	TGTGCCTGGAGTCCGGACAGGCCCTACGAGCAGTACTTC	CAWSPDRPYEQYF
NA	TRBV30	TRBJ2-7	NA	TGTGCCTGGAGTGTCATGGGGCCGGCCTACGAGCAGTACTTC	CAWSVMGPAYEQYF
TRBD1	TRBV7-2	TRBJ2-7	NA	TGTGCCAGCAGCTACACCAGCCCCGGGACAGGGAGTCTTCGCGAGCAGTACTTC	CASSYTSPGTGSLREQYF
TRBD2	TRBV20-1	TRBJ2-5	few	TGCAGTGCTAGTAGCGGGGGTAAAGGGACCCAGTACTTC	CSASSGGKGTQYF
NA	TRBV5-4	TRBJ2-2	NA	TGTGCCAGCAGCTTGGATTGGGCAGGGCACACCGGGGAGCTGTTTTTT	CASSLDWAGHTGELFF